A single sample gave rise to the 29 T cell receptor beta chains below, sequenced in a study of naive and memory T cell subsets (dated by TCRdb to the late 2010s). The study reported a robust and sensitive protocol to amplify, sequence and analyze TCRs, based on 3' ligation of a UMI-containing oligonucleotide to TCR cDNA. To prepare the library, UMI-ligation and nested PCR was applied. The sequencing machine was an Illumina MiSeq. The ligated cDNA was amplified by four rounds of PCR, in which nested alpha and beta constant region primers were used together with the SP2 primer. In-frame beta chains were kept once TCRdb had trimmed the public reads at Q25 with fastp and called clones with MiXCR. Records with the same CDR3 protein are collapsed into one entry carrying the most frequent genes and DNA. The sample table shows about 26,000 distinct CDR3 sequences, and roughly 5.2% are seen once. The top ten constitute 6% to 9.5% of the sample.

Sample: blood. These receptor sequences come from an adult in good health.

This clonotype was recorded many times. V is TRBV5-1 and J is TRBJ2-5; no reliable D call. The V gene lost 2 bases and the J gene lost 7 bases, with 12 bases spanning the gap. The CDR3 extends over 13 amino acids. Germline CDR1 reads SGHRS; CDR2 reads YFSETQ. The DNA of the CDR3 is TGCGCCAGCAGCTTATCGGCTACGGGGACCCAGTACTTC. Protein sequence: CASSLSATGTQYF.

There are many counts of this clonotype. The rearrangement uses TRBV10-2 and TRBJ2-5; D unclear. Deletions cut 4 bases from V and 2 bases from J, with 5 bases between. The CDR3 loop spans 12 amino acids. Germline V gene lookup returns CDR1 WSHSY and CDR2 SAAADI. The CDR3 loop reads CASSAVQETQYF. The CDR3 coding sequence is TGCGCCAGCAGTGCGGTTCAAGAGACCCAGTACTTC.

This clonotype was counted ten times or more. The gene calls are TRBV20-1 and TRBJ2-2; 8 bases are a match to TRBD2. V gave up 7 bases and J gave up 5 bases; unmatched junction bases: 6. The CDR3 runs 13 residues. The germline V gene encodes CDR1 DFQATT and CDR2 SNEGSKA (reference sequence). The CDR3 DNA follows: TGCAGTGTTATAGCGGGAAGTACCGGGGAGCTGTTTTTT. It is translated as CSVIAGSTGELFF.

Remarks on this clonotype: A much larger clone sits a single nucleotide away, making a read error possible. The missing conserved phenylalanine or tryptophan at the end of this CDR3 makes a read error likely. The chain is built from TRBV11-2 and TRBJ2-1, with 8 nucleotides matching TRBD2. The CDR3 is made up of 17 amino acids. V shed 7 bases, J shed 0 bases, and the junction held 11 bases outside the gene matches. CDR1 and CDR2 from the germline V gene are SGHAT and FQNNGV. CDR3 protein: CASTARGARPSYNEQFC. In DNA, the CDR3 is TGTGCCAGCACCGCGCGGGGGGCTCGGCCCTCCTACAATGAGCAGTTCTGC.

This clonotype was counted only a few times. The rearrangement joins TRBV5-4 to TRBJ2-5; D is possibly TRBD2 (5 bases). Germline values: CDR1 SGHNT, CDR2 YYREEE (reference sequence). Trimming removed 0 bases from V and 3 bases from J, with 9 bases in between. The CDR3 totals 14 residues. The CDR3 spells CASSLDAAEETQYF. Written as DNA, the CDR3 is TGTGCCAGCAGCTTGGACGCAGCGGAAGAGACCCAGTACTTC.

The CDR3 here is CASSLGNSGGTEAFF. In nucleotides, the CDR3 is TGTGCCAGCAGCCTGGGAAACTCCGGGGGGACTGAAGCTTTCTTT. The chain uses TRBV7-2 and TRBJ1-1; D might be TRBD1 (5 bases). Germline values: CDR1 SGHTA, CDR2 FQGNSA. The CDR3 contains 15 residues. Trimming stripped 5 bases from V and 5 bases from J, with 18 bases between.

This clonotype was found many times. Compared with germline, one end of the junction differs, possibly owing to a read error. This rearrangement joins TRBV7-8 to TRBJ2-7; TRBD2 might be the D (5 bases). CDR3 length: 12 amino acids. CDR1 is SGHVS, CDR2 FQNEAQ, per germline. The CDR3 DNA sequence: TGTGCCAGCAGCCTAGCTGGCCTACGACAGTACTTC. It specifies CASSLAGLRQYF.

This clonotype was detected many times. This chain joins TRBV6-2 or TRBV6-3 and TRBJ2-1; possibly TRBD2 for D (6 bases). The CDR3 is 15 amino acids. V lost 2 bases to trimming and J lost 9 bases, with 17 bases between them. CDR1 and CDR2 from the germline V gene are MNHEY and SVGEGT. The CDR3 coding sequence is TGTGCCAGCAGTTACGTCCCCGGGACTCGGAGTGAGCAGTTCTTC. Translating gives CASSYVPGTRSEQFF.

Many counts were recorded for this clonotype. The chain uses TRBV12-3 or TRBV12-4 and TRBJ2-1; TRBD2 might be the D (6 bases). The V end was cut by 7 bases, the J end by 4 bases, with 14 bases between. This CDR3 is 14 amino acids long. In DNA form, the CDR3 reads TGTGCCAGCAACCCCCGGAGGGGATACAATGAGCAGTTCTTC. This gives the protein CASNPRRGYNEQFF.

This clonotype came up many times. In nucleotides, the CDR3 is TGCAGTGCTCAAAAACAGGGGACAAATCAGCCCCAGCATTTT. This translates into CSAQKQGTNQPQHF. The chain links TRBV20-1 to TRBJ1-5; TRBD1 matches at 7 bases. The CDR3 totals 14 residues. The V gene's germline CDR1 is DFQATT and CDR2 SNEGSKA (reference sequence). With V trimmed by 5 bases and J by 4 bases, 8 bases remained unmatched.

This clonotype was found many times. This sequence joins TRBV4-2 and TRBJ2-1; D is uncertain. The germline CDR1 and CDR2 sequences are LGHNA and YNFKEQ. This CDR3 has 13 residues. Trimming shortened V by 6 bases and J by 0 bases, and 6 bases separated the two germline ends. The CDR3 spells CASRPSSYNEQFF. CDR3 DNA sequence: TGTGCCAGCAGACCTAGCTCCTACAATGAGCAGTTCTTC.

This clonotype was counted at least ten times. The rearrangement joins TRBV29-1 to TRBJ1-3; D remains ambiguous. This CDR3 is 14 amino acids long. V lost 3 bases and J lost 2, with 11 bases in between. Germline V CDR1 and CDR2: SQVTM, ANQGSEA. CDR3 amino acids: CSVDETATGNTIYF. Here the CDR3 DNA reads TGCAGCGTTGACGAAACAGCGACTGGAAACACCATATATTTT.

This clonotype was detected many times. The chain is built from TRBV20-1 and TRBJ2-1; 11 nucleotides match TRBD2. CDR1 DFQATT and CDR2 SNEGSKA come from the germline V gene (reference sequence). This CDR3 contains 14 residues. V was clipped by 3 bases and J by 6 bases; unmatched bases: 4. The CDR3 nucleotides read TGCAGTGCTAGGAGCCTAGCGGGAGGCAATGAGCAGTTCTTC. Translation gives CSARSLAGGNEQFF.

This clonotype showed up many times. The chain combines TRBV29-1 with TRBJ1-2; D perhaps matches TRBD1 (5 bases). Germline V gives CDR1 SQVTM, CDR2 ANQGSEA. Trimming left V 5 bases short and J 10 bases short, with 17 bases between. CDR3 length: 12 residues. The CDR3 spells CSVLVRDGVYTF. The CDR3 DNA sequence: TGCAGCGTTTTAGTACGGGACGGCGTCTACACCTTC.

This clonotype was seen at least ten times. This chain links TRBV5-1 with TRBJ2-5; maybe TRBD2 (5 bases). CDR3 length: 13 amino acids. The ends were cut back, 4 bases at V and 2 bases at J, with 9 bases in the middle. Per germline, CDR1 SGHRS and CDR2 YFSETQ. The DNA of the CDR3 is TGCGCCAGCAGCCCCGGACTTCAAGAGACCCAGTACTTC. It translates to CASSPGLQETQYF. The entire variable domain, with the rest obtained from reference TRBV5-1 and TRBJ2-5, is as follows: KAGVTQTPRYLIKTRGQQVTLSCSPISGHRSVSWYQQTPGQGLQFLFEYFSETQRNKGNFPGRFSGRQFSNSRSEMNVSTLELGDSALYLCASSPGLQETQYFGPGTRLLVL.

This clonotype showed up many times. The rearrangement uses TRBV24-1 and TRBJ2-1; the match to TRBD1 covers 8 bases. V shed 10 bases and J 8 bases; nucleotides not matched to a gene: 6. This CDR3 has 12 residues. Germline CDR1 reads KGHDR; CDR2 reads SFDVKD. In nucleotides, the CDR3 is TGTGCCACAGGACAGGGCGGCGATGAGCAGTTCTTC. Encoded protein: CATGQGGDEQFF.

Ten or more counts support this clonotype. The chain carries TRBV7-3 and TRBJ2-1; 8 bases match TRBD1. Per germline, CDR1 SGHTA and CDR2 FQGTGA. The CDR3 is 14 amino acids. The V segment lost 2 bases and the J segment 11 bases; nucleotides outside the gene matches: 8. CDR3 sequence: CASSLALQGAQQFF. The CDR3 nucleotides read TGTGCCAGCAGCTTAGCCCTGCAGGGGGCTCAGCAGTTCTTC.

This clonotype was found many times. The CDR3 spells CAAGSRQPNNEQFF. The CDR3 nucleotides read TGTGCCGCGGGCTCCCGACAGCCCAACAATGAGCAGTTCTTC. V usage is TRBV7-2 and J usage is TRBJ2-1; either TRBD1 or TRBD2 may supply D (5 bases each). The CDR3 runs 14 residues. The V gene lost 11 bases and the J gene lost 5 bases, with 19 bases spanning the gap. From germline, CDR1 is SGHTA and CDR2 FQGNSA.

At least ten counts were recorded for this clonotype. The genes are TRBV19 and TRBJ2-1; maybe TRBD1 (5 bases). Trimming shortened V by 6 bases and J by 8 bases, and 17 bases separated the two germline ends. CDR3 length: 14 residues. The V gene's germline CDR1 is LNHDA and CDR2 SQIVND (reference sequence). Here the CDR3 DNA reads TGTGCCAGTAGACGGACATCTGGGTTACATGAGCAGTTCTTC. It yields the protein CASRRTSGLHEQFF.

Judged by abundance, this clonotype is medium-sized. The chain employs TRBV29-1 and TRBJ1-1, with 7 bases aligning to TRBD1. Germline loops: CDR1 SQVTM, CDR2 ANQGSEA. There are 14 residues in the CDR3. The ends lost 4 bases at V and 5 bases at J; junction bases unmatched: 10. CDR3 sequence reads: CSVATTGAPTEAFF. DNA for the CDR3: TGCAGCGTTGCGACCACAGGGGCCCCGACTGAAGCTTTCTTT.

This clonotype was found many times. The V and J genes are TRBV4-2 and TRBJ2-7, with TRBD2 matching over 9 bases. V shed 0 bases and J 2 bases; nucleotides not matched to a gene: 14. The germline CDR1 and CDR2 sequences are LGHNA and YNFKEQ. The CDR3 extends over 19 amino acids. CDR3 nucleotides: TGTGCCAGCAGCCAAGACACCGAAGGAGCGGGAGGCCCTCCCTACGAGCAGTACTTC. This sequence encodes CASSQDTEGAGGPPYEQYF.

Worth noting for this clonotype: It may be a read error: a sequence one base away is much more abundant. CDR3 DNA sequence: TGTGCCGGACGACGGGGTACAGCCGAAAACATTCAGTACTTC. As protein: CAGRRGTAENIQYF. The rearrangement links TRBV28 to TRBJ2-4, with D tentatively TRBD2 (5 bases). This CDR3 spans 14 amino acids. In germline, CDR1 is MDHEN, CDR2 SYDVKM.

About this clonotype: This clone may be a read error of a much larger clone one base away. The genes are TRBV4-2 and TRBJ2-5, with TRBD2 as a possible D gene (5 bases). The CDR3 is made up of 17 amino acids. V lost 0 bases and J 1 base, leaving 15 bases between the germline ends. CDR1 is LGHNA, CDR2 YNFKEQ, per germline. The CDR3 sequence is CASSQDPSRSTQETQYF. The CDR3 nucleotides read TGTGCCAGCAGCCAAGACCCTAGCAGGAGTACCCAAGAGACCCAGTACTTC.

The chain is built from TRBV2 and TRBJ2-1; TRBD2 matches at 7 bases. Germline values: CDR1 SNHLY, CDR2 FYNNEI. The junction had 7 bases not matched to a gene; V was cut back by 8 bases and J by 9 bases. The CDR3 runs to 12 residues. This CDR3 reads CASGGEYVEQFF. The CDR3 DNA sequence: TGTGCCAGCGGGGGGGAGTACGTTGAGCAGTTCTTC.

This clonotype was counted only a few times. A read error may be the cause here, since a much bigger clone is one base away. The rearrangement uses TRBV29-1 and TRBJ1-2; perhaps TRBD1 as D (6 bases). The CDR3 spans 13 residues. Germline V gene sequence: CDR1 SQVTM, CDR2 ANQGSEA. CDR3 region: CSVDPQGQNGDTF. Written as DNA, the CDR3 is TGCAGCGTTGATCCTCAGGGGCAGAATGGCGACACCTTC.

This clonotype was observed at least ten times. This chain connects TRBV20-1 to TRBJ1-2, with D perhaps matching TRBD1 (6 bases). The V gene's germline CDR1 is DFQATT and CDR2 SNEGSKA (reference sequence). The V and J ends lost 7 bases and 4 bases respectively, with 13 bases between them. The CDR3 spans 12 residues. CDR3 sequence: CSVPRGIYGYTF. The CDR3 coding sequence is TGCAGTGTCCCCAGGGGCATCTATGGCTACACCTTC.

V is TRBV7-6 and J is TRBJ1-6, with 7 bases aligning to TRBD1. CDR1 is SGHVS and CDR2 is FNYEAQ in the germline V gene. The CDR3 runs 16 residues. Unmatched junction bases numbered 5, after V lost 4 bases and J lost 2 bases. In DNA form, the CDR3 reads TGTGCCAGCAGCTCCCACGACAGGGCCTATAATTCACCCCTCCACTTT. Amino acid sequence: CASSSHDRAYNSPLHF.

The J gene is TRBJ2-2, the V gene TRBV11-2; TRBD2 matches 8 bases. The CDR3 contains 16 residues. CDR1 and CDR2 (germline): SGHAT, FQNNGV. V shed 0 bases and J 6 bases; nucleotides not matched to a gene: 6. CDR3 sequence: CASSLETAGASGELFF. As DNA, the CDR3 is TGTGCCAGCAGCTTAGAAACAGCGGGAGCGTCCGGGGAGCTGTTTTTT.

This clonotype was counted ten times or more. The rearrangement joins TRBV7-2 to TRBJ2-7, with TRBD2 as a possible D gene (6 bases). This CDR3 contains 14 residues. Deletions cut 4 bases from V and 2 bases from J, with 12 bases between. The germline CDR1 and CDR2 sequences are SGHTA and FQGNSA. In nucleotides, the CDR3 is TGTGCCAGCAGCTACCGGGACTCTGCCTACGAGCAGTACTTC. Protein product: CASSYRDSAYEQYF.